The clone carrying this T cell receptor (beta chain) has a single count. Measured with immunoSEQ multiplex PCR; TCRdb has only the in-frame clones, and not every one. In the table there are hundreds of thousands of clones, approximately 96% of which are singletons. This CDR3 has 16 residues. Germline values: CDR1 MNHNS, CDR2 SASEGT. Trimming stripped 0 bases from V and 3 bases from J, with 14 bases between. The data stem from a study of shared clonotypes between healthy human individuals. Naive CD8 populations comprised CD45RO-negative cells positively selected for CCR7, excluding terminally differentiated effector memory CD45RA+ cells.

The V gene is TRBV6-1, the J gene TRBJ1-1; possible D gene TRBD1, 5 bases. Specimen: naive CD8+ T cells sorted from blood. This sequence was found in a woman in her twenties or thirties in good health. CDR3 residues: CASSEARGYRDTEAFF. The CDR3 nucleotides read TGTGCCAGCAGTGAAGCACGGGGCTATCGGGACACTGAAGCTTTCTTT.